The source of this T cell receptor beta chain is a study of T cells and Merkel cell carcinoma outcomes. Study-wide results and caveats: Reportedly, T-cell repertoire with density predicts Merkel cell carcinoma outcomes.

Here immunoSEQ multiplex PCR was the method, and the copy in TCRdb shows in-frame clones only, minus some. This listing includes 64 clones. This clone was seen only once. The antigen is unknown. At one boundary the junction diverges from the germline segment, which might be a read error. The CDR3 spans 12 residues. Germline V CDR1 and CDR2: MGHDK, SYGVNS. The sequencing sample was made of tumor tissue from Merkel cell carcinoma. The genes are TRBV25-1 and TRBJ1-2; D is unclear. The source is a human donor with Merkel cell carcinoma. CDR3 in DNA: TGTGCCAGCAGTGATTCACGCTATGGCTATACCTTC. Translated: CASSDSRYGYTF.